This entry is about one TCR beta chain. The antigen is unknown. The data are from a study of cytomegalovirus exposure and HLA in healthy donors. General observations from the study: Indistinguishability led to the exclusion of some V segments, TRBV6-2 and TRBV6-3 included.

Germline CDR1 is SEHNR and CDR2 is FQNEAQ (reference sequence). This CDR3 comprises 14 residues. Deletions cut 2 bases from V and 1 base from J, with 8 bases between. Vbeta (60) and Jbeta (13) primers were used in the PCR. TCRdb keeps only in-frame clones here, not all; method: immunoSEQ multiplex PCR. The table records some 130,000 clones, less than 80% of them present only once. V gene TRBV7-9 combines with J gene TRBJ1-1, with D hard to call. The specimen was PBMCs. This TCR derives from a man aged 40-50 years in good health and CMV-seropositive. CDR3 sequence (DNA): TGTGCCAGCAGCTTAAGTAGGAGGAACACTGAAGCTTTCTTT. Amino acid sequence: CASSLSRRNTEAFF.